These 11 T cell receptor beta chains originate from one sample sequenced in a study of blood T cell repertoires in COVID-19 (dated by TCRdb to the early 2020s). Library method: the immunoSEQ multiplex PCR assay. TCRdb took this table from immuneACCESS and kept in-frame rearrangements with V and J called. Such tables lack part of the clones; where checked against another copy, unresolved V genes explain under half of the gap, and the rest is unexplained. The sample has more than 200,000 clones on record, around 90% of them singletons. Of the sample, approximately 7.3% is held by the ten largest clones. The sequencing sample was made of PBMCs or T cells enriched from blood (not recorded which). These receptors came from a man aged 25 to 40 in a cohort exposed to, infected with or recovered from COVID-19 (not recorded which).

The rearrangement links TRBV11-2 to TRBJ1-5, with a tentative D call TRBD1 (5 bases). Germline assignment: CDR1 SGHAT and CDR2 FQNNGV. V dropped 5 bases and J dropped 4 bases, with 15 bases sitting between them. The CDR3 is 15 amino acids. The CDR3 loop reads CASSPTGEGNQPQHF. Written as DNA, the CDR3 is TGTGCCAGCAGCCCTACGGGGGAGGGAAATCAGCCCCAGCATTTT. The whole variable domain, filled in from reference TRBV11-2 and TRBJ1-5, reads EAGVAQSPRYKIIEKRQSVAFWCNPISGHATLYWYQQILGQGPKLLIQFQNNGVVDDSQLPKDRFSAERLKGVDSTLKIQPAKLEDSAVYLCASSPTGEGNQPQHFGDGTRLSIL.

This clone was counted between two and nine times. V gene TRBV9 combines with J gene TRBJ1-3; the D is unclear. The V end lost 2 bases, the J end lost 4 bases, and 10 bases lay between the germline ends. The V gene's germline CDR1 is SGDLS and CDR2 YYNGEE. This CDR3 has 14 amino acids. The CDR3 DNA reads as TGTGCCAGCAGCGTTGAGGGAGTGGGAAACACCATATATTTT. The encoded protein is CASSVEGVGNTIYF.

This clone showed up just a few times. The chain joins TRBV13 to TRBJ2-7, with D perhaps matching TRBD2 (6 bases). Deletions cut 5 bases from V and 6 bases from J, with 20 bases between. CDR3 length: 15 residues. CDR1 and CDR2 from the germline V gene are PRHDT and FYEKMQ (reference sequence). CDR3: CASSTLADPYREQYF. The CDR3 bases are TGTGCCAGCAGCACTTTAGCGGATCCCTACCGCGAGCAGTACTTC. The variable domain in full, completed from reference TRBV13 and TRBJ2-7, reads AAGVIQSPRHLIKEKRETATLKCYPIPRHDTVYWYQQGPGQDPQFLISFYEKMQSDKGSIPDRFSAQQFSDYHSELNMSSLELGDSALYFCASSTLADPYREQYFGPGTRLTVT.

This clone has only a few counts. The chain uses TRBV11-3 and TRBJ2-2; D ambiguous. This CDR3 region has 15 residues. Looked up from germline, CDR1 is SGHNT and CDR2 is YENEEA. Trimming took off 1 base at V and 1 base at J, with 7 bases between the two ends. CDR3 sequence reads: CASSLAPGNTGELFF. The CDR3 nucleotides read TGTGCCAGCAGCTTAGCTCCAGGGAACACCGGGGAGCTGTTTTTT.

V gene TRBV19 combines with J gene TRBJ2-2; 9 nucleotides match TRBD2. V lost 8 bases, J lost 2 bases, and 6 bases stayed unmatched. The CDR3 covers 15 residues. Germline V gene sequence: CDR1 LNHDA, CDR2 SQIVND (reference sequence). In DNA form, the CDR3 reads TGTGCCAGTCGGAAGCGGGAGGTAAACACCGGGGAGCTGTTTTTT. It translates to CASRKREVNTGELFF.

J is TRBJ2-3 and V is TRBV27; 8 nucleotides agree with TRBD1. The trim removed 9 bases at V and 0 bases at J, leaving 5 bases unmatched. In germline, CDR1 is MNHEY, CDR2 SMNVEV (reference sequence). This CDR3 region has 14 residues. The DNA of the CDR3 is TGTGCCAGTACAGGGGGGCCTAGCACAGATACGCAGTATTTT. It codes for CASTGGPSTDTQYF.

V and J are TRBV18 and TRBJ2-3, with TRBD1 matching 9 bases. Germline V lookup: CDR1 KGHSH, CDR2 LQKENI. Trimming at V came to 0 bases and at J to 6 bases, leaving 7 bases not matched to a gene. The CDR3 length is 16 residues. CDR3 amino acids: CASSPPGQGEEDTQYF. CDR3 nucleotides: TGTGCCAGCTCACCACCGGGACAGGGAGAGGAGGATACGCAGTATTTT.

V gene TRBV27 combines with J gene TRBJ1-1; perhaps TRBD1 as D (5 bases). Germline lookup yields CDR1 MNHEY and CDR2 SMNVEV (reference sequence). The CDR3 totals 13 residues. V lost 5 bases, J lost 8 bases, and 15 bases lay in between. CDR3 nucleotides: TGTGCCAGCAGTCCAGGGCCCGGGAGGGAAGCTTTCTTT. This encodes CASSPGPGREAFF.

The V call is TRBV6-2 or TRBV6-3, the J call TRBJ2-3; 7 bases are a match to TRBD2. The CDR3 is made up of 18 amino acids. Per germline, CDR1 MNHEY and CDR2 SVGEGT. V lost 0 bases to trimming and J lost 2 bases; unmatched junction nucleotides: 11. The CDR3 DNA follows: TGTGCCAGCAGTTACTCGAGAAGCGGGGACCGAAACACAGATACGCAGTATTTT. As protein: CASSYSRSGDRNTDTQYF.

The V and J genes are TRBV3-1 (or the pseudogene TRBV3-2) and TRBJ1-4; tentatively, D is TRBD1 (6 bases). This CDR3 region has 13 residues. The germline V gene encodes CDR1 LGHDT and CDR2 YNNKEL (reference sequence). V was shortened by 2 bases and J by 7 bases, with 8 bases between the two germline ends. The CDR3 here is CASSQRGGEKLFF. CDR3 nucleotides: TGTGCCAGCAGCCAAAGGGGGGGTGAAAAACTGTTTTTT.

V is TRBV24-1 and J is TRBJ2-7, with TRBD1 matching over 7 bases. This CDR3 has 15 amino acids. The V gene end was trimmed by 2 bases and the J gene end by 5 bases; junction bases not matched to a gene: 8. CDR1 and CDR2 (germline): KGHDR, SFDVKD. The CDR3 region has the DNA TGTGCCACCAGTGATTCGACAGGGTTTGAGGACGAGCAGTACTTC. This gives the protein CATSDSTGFEDEQYF.